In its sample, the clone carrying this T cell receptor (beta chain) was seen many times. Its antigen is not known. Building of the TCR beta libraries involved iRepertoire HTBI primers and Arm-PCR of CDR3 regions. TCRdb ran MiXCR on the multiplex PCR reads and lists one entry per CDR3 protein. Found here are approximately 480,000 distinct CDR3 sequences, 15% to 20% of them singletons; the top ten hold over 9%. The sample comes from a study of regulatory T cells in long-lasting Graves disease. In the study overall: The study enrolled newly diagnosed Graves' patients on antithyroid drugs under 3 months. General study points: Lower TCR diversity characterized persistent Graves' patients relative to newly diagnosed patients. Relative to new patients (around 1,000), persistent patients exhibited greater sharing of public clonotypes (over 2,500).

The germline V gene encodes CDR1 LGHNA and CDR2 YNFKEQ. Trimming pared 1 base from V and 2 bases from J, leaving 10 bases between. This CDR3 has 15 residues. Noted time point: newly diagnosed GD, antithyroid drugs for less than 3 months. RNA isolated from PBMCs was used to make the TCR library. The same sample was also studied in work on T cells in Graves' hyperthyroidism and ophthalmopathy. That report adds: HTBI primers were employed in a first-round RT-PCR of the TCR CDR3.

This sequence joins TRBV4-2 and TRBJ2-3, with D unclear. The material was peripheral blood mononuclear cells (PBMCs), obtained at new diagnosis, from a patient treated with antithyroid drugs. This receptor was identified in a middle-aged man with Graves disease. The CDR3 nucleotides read TGTGCCAGCAGCCAAGGCGGCCAAGACACAGATACGCAGTATTTT. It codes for CASSQGGQDTDTQYF.